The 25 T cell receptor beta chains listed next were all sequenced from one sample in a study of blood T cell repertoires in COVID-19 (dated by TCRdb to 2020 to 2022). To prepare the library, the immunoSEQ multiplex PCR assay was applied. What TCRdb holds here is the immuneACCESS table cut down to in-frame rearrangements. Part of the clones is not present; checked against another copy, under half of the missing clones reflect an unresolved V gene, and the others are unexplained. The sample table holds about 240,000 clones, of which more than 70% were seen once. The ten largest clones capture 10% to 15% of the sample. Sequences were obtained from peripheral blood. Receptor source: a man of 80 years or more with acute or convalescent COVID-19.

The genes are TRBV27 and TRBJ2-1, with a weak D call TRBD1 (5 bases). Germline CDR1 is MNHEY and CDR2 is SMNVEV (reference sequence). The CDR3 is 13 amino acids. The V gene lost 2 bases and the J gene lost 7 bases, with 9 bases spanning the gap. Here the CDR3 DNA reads TGTGCCAGCAGTTTACAGGGAAGGAATGAGCAGTTCTTC. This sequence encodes CASSLQGRNEQFF.

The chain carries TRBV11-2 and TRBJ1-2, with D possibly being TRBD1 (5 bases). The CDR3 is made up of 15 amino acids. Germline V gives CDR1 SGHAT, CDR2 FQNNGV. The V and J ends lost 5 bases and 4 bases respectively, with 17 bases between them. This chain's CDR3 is CASSLRGRATYGYTF. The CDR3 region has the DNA TGTGCCAGCAGCCTCCGGGGGAGGGCGACCTATGGCTACACCTTC.

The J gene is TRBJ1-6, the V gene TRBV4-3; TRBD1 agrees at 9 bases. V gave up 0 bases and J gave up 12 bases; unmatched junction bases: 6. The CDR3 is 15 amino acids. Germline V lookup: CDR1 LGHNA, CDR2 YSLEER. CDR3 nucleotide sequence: TGCGCCAGCAGCCAAGAGGTGACAGGGGGGTTACCCCTCCACTTT. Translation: CASSQEVTGGLPLHF.

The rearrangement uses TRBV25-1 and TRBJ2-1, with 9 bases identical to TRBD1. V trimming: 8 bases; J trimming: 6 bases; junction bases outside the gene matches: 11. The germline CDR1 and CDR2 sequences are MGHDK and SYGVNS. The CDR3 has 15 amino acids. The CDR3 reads CASPVPTGGLNEQFF. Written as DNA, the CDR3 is TGTGCCAGCCCAGTGCCGACAGGGGGGCTCAATGAGCAGTTCTTC.

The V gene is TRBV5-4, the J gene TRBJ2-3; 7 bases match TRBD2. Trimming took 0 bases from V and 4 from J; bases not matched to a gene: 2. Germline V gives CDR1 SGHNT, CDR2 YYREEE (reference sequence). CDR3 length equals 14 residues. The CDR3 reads CASSLGAGADTQYF. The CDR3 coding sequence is TGTGCCAGCAGCTTGGGGGCGGGAGCAGATACGCAGTATTTT.

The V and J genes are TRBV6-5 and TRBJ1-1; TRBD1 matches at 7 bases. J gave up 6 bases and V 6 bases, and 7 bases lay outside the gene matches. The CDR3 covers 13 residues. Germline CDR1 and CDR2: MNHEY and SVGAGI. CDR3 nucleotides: TGTGCCAGCAGACGGGACAGTACCTCTGAAGCTTTCTTT. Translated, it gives CASRRDSTSEAFF.

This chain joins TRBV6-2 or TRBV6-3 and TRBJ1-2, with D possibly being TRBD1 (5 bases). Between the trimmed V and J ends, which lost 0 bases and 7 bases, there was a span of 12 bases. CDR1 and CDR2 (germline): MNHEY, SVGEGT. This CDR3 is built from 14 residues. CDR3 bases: TGTGCCAGCAGTTACTCGATCTGGGGCGCTGGCTACACCTTC. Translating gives CASSYSIWGAGYTF.

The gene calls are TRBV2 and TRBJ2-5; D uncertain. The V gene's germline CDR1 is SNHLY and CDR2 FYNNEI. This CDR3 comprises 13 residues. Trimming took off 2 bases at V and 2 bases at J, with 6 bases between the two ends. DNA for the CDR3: TGTGCCAGCAGTGAAAGAGTACAAGAGACCCAGTACTTC. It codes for CASSERVQETQYF.

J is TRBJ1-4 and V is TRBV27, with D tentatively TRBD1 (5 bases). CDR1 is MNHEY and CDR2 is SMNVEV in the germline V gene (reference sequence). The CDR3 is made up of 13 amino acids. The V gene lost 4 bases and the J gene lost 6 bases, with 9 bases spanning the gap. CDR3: CASSSGIDEKLFF. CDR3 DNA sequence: TGTGCCAGCAGTTCAGGGATTGATGAAAAACTGTTTTTT.

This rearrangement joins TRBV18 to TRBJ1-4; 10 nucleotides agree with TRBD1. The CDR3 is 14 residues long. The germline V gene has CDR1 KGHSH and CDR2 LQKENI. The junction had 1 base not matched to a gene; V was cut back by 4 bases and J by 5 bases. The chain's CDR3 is CASSQDRGNEKLFF. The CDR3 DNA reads TGTGCCAGCTCACAGGACAGGGGGAATGAAAAACTGTTTTTT.

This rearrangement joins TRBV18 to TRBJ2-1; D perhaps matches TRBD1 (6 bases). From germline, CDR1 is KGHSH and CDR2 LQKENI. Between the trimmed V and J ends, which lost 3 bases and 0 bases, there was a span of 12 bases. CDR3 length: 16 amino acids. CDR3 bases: TGTGCCAGCTCACCGTACAGGGAAGGCTCCTACAATGAGCAGTTCTTC. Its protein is CASSPYREGSYNEQFF.

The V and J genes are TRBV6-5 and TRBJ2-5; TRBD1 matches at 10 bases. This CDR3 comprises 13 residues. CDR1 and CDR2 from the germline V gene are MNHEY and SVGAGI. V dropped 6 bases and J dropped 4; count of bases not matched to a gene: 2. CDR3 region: CASSRQGAETQYF. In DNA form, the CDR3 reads TGTGCCAGCAGCCGACAGGGGGCAGAGACCCAGTACTTC.

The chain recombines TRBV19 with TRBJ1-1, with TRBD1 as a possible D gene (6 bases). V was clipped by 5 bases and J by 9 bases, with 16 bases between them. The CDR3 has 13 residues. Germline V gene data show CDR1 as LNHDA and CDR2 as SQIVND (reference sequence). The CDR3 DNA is TGTGCCAGTAGTGATCCCGGGACAAGTAAAGCTTTCTTT. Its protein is CASSDPGTSKAFF.

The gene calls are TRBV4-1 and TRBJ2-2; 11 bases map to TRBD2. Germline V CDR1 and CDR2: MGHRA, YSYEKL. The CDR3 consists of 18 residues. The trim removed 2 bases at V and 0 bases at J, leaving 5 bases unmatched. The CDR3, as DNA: TGCGCCAGCAGCCAAAAACTAGCGGGGGACGCGAACACCGGGGAGCTGTTTTTT. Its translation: CASSQKLAGDANTGELFF.

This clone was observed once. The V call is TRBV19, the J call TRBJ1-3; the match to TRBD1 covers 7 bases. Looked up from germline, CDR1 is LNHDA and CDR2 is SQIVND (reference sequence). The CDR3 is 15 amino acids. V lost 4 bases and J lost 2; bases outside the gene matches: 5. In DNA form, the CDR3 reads TGTGCCAGTAGTACATCGACAGGGCCTGGAAACACCATATATTTT. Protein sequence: CASSTSTGPGNTIYF. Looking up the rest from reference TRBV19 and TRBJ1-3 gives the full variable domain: DGGITQSPKYLFRKEGQNVTLSCEQNLNHDAMYWYRQDPGQGLRLIYYSQIVNDFQKGDIAEGYSVSREKKESFPLTVTSAQKNPTAFYLCASSTSTGPGNTIYFGEGSWLTVV.

The CDR3 DNA sequence: TGCGCCAGCAGCTTGCTAGCGGGTTTGAGCTCCTACAATGAGCAGTTCTTC. Protein product: CASSLLAGLSSYNEQFF. The chain carries TRBV5-1 and TRBJ2-1; 8 bases fit TRBD2. V gave up 1 base and J gave up 0 bases; unmatched junction bases: 6. CDR1 and CDR2 (germline): SGHRS, YFSETQ. The CDR3 is made up of 17 amino acids.

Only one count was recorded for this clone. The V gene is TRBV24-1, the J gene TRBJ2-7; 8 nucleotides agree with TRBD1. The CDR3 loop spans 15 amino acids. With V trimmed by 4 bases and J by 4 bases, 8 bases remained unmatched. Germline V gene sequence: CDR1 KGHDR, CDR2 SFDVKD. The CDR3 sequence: CATSDMGQAIYEQYF. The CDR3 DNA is TGTGCCACCAGTGACATGGGACAGGCGATTTACGAGCAGTACTTC.

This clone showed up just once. The CDR3 DNA reads TGTGCCAGCAGCTTCCAACTCGGGGAGCTGTTTTTT. Protein: CASSFQLGELFF. The genes are TRBV7-2 and TRBJ2-2, with D unresolved. Germline-derived CDR1 and CDR2 are SGHTA and FQGNSA. V was clipped by 3 bases and J by 7 bases, with 6 bases between them. The CDR3 spans 12 residues.

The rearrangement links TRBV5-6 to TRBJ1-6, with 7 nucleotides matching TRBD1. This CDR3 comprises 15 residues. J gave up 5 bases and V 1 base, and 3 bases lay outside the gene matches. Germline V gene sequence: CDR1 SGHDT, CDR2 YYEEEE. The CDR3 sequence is CASSLQQGHNSPLHF. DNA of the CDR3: TGTGCCAGCAGCTTGCAACAGGGGCATAATTCACCCCTCCACTTT.

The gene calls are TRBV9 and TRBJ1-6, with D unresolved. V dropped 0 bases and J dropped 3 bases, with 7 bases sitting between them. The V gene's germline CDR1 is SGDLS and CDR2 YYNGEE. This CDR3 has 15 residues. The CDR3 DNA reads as TGTGCCAGCAGCGTAGTGGCTAGCTATAATTCACCCCTCCACTTT. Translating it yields CASSVVASYNSPLHF.

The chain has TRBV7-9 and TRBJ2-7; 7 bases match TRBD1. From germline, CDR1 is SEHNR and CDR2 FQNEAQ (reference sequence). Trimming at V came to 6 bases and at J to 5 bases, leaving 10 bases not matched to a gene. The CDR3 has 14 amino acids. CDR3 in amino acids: CASRPTGSENEQYF. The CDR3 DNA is TGTGCCAGCAGACCGACAGGGTCGGAGAACGAGCAGTACTTC.

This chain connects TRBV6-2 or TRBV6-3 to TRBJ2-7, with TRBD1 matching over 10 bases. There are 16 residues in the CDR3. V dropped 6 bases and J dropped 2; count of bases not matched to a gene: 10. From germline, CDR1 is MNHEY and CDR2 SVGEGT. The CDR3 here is CASSPLIGQGAYEQYF. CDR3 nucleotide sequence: TGTGCCAGCAGCCCACTTATTGGACAGGGGGCCTACGAGCAGTACTTC.

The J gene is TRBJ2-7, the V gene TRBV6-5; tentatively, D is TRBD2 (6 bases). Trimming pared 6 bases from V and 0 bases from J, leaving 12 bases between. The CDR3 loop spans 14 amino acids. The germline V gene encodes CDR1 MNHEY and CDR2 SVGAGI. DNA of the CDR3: TGTGCCAGCAGAGGGACTCCCCCCTCCTACGAGCAGTACTTC. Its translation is CASRGTPPSYEQYF.

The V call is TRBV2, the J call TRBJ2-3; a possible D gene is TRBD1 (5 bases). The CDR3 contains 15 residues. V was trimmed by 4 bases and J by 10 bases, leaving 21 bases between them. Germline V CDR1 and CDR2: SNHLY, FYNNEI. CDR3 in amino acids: CASSVPIVDTPPQYF. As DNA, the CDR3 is TGTGCCAGCAGTGTACCCATTGTGGACACCCCTCCGCAGTATTTT.

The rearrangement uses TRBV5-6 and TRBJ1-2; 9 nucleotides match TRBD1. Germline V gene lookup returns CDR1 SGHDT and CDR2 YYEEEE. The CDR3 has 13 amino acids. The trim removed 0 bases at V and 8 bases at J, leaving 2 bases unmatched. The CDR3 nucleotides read TGTGCCAGCAGCTTGGACAGGGGGCGAGGCTACACCTTC. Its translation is CASSLDRGRGYTF.